This T cell receptor (beta chain) derives from a study of T cell repertoires in cytomegalovirus infection. At the level of the study: Based on public TCR beta signatures, there were indications of CMV infection and of a matching HLA type. Study-wide results and caveats: Across the ex vivo response, the dominant clonotypes were HLA-C-restricted CMV-specific TCR beta clonotypes. Using cumulative public TCR beta family frequency, the authors identified those who carried CMV together with the relevant HLA.

TCRdb redid the calling of the reads with MiXCR, one entry per CDR3 protein. The sample yields approximately 170,000 distinct CDR3 sequences, under 20% seen once. Notes on this clonotype: Its specificity is not known.

The sequencing sample was made of CD8+ T cells from PBMCs. The receptor was derived from a human donor in good health (CMV status not recorded). Some clones in this sample may be carry-over from other donors' samples.

The CDR3 loop reads CSVEDPLPSGNTIYF. The DNA for the CDR3 is TGCAGCGTTGAAGATCCTCTCCCCTCTGGAAACACCATATATTTT. The chain combines TRBV29-1 with TRBJ1-3; D uncertain. The germline V and J ends were trimmed by 0 bases and 0 bases, with 9 bases remaining between them. In germline, CDR1 is SQVTM, CDR2 ANQGSEA. The CDR3 is 15 amino acids. The complete variable domain, with remaining parts taken from reference TRBV29-1 and TRBJ1-3, reads SAVISQKPSRDICQRGTSLTIQCQVDSQVTMMFWYRQQPGQSLTLIATANQGSEATYESGFVIDKFPISRPNLTFSTLTVSNMSPEDSSIYLCSVEDPLPSGNTIYFGEGSWLTVV.